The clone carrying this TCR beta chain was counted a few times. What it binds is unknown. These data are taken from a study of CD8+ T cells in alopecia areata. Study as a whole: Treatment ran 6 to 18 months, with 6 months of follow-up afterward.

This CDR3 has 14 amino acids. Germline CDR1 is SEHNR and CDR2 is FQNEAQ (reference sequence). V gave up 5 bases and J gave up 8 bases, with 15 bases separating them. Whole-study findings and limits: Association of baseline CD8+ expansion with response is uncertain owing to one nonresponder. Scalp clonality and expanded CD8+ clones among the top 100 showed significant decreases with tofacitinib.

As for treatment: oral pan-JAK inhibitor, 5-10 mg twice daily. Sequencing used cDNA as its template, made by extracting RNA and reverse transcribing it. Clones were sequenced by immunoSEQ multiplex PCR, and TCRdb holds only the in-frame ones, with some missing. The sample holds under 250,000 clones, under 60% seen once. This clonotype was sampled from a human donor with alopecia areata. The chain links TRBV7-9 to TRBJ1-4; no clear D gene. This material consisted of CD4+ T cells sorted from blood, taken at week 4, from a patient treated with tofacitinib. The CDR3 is CASSRDHGSEKLFF. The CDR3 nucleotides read TGTGCCAGCAGCAGAGACCACGGAAGCGAAAAACTGTTTTTT.